This T cell receptor beta chain was captured in a study of blood T cell repertoires in COVID-19. Study-level information: Samples representing acute and convalescent COVID-19 were sourced from the United States, Italy and Spain. The analysed material was cDNA or gDNA that came from T cells, B-cell-depleted T cells, or PBMCs.

As originally analysed: It was from reference gene primer amplification that nucleated cell counts were estimated. Assay: immunoSEQ multiplex PCR; the TCRdb copy retains only in-frame clones and omits some. V and J calls and clone size are as listed in that table; D and trimming were resolved from the DNA. The sample includes 60,000 to 85,000 clones, about nine tenths of them seen just once. The length of the CDR3 is 17 residues. Germline CDR1 reads MNHEY; CDR2 reads SMNVEV (reference sequence). V was clipped by 2 bases and J by 0 bases, with 14 bases between them. The sequencing input was peripheral blood. The TCR originated in a man aged 50 to 59 with active COVID-19. The chain couples TRBV27 to TRBJ1-5, with D possibly TRBD1 on 6 matching bases. The CDR3 reads CASSLRTGRDSNQPQHF. The DNA for the CDR3 is TGTGCCAGCAGTTTAAGAACAGGGAGAGATAGCAATCAGCCCCAGCATTTT.